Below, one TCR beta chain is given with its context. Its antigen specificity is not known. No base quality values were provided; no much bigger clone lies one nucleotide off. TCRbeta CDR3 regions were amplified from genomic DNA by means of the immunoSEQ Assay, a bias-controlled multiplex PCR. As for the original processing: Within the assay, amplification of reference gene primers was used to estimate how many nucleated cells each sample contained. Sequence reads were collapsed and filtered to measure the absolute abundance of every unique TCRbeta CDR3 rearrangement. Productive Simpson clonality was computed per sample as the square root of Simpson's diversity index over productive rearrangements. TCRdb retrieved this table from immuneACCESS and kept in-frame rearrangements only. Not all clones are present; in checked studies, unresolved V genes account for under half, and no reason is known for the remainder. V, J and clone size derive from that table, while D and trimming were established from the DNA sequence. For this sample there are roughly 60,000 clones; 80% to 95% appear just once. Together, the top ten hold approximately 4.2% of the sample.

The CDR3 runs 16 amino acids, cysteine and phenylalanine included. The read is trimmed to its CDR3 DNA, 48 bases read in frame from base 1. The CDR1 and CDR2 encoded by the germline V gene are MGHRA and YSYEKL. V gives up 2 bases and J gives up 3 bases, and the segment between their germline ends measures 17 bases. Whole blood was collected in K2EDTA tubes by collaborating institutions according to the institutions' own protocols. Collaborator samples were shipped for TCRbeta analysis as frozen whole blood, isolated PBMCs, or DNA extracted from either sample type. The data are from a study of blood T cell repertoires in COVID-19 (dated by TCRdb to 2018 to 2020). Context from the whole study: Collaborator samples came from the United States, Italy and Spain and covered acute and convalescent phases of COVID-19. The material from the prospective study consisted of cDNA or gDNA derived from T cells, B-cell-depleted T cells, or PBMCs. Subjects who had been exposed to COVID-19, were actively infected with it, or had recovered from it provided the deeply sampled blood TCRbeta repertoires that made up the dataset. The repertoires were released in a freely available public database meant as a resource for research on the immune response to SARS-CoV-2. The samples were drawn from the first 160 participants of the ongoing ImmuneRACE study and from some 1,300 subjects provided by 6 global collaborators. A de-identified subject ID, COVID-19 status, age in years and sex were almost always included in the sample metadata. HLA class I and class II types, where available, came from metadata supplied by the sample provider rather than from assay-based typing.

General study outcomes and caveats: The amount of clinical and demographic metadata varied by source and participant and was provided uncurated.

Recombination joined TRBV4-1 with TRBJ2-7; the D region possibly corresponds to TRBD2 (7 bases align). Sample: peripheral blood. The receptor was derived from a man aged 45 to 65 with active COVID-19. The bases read TGCGCCAGCAGCCAATTTGGGGGGGCGGAGTACTACGAGCAGTACTTC. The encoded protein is CASSQFGGAEYYEQYF.